This T cell receptor beta chain was identified in a study of blood T cell repertoires in COVID-19. Across the whole study: Donors in the United States, Italy and Spain gave samples during acute or convalescent COVID-19. From T cells, B-cell-depleted T cells, or PBMCs came the material, which was cDNA or gDNA.

V dropped 0 bases and J dropped 9 bases, with 16 bases sitting between them. This CDR3 region has 16 residues. CDR1 is SGHRS and CDR2 is YFSETQ in the germline V gene. As handled by the study authors: From reference gene primer amplification, estimates of nucleated cell counts were derived. Clones were read by immunoSEQ multiplex PCR, and TCRdb kept only the in-frame ones, dropping some. For V, J and clone size, that table is used; D and trimming come from the DNA. The table includes some 150,000 clones, approximately 90% detected once. The chain combines TRBV5-1 with TRBJ1-6; D is perhaps TRBD1 (5 bases). Sequencing was carried out using peripheral blood. The TCR was taken from a woman between 50 and 59 years old with active or convalescent COVID-19. CDR3 DNA: TGCGCCAGCAGCTTGGCCGGGGGGTCGATGAGTTCACCCCTCCACTTT. It yields the protein CASSLAGGSMSSPLHF.